This T cell receptor beta chain derives from a study of blood T cell repertoires in COVID-19. Across the study: Researchers got acute and convalescent COVID-19 samples from the United States, Italy and Spain. PBMCs, B-cell-depleted T cells, or T cells provided the cDNA or gDNA that made up the material.

As processed by the authors: The authors estimated nucleated cell counts from reference gene primer amplification. Clones were sequenced by immunoSEQ multiplex PCR, and TCRdb holds only the in-frame ones, with some missing. V and J calls and clone size are given by that table; D and trimming were obtained from the DNA. The table includes tens of thousands of clones, about 79% detected once. This receptor was obtained from a human donor with acute or convalescent COVID-19. The donor label of this sample is uncertain. Sequenced input: peripheral blood.

CDR3 DNA: TGTGCCAGTTCACTAGCCGGAGAGTGGTCGGATACGCAGTATTTT. It translates to CASSLAGEWSDTQYF. The rearrangement joins TRBV19 to TRBJ2-3; TRBD2 might be the D (6 bases). Looked up from germline, CDR1 is LNHDA and CDR2 is SQIVND (reference sequence). Trimming shortened V by 8 bases and J by 6 bases, and 21 bases separated the two germline ends. The CDR3 contains 15 residues.